This T cell receptor beta chain emerged from a study of cytomegalovirus exposure and HLA in healthy donors. Study-level points and caveats: The classifier was said to identify cytomegalovirus status with high specificity and sensitivity. In vitro assays verified that a few CMV-associated chains recognized CMV antigens specifically.

CDR1 and CDR2 (germline): SGHDT, YYEEEE. The CDR3 runs 12 residues. Trimming removed 0 bases at V and 3 bases at J, with 4 bases between. Donors were ostensibly healthy at sampling, although undocumented immune exposures were probable. A single count supports this clone. What it recognizes is unknown. The PCR contained 60 Vbeta and 13 Jbeta primers. Clones were sequenced by immunoSEQ multiplex PCR, and TCRdb holds only the in-frame ones, with some missing. The table has roughly 100,000 clones, roughly 75% seen once. This clonotype originated in a woman aged 60 to 75 in good health and CMV-seronegative. The sample consisted of PBMCs. This chain links TRBV5-6 with TRBJ2-7; no reliable D call. Here the CDR3 DNA reads TGTGCCAGCAGCTTGGTCAGCTACGAGCAGTACTTC. This encodes CASSLVSYEQYF.